The next 24 T cell receptor beta chains were all read from a single sample in a study of cytomegalovirus exposure and HLA in healthy donors. Both 60 Vbeta primers and 13 Jbeta primers went into the PCR. Method: immunoSEQ multiplex PCR; TCRdb's copy keeps in-frame clones and lacks some. The table has fewer than 100,000 clones, about 77% seen once; the top ten hold under 5%. The sequenced material came from PBMCs. These receptors all stem from a male donor in good health and CMV-seropositive.

This clone showed up just once. The V call is TRBV6-5, the J call TRBJ2-7, with 9 bases matching TRBD1. The CDR3 length is 13 residues. Trimming cost V 0 bases and J 6 bases; bases outside gene matches: 0. CDR1 and CDR2 from the germline V gene are MNHEY and SVGAGI. CDR3 residues: CASSYSTGGEQYF. CDR3 coding DNA: TGTGCCAGCAGTTACTCGACAGGGGGCGAGCAGTACTTC.

V and J are TRBV7-8 and TRBJ2-7, with 7 nucleotides matching TRBD2. Losses at the gene ends were 3 bases for V and 1 base for J; bases not matched to a gene: 6. The CDR3 contains 15 residues. Germline V gene data show CDR1 as SGHVS and CDR2 as FQNEAQ. The CDR3 nucleotides are TGTGCCAGCAGCTTGGGCGGGAGCTCATCCTACGAGCAGTACTTC. The encoded protein is CASSLGGSSSYEQYF.

The chain carries TRBV28 and TRBJ1-2, with 9 positions matching TRBD1. The CDR3 sequence is 17 residues long. V dropped 7 bases and J dropped 3; count of bases not matched to a gene: 15. CDR1 is MDHEN, CDR2 SYDVKM, per germline. As DNA, the CDR3 is TGTGCCAGCAATACGCGAAACAGGGGGCGCGGTTACTATGGCTACACCTTC. It translates to CASNTRNRGRGYYGYTF.

This clone was seen a few times. The chain couples TRBV6-4 to TRBJ2-1, with 13 bases that match TRBD2. The germline gives CDR1 MRHNA, CDR2 SNTAGT. The CDR3 spans 13 residues. The V segment lost 9 bases and the J segment 6 bases; nucleotides outside the gene matches: 2. Here the CDR3 reads CARRLAGGNEQFF. CDR3 nucleotide sequence: TGTGCCAGACGACTAGCGGGGGGCAATGAGCAGTTCTTC.

The V call is TRBV27, the J call TRBJ2-2, with 8 bases fitting TRBD2. CDR1 MNHEY and CDR2 SMNVEV come from the germline V gene (reference sequence). The CDR3 spans 17 residues. V trimming: 0 bases; J trimming: 3 bases; junction bases outside the gene matches: 6. In nucleotides, the CDR3 is TGTGCCAGCAGTTTATCGATGCGGCGGGGGGACACCGGGGAGCTGTTTTTT. Translated, it gives CASSLSMRRGDTGELFF.

The chain employs TRBV9 and TRBJ2-1; unclear D gene. V lost 0 bases, J lost 4 bases, and 8 bases lay in between. CDR3 length: 14 amino acids. The germline V gene encodes CDR1 SGDLS and CDR2 YYNGEE. The CDR3 nucleotides read TGTGCCAGCAGCGTAGAAGCTTCGTACAATGAGCAGTTCTTC. It specifies CASSVEASYNEQFF.

The CDR3 DNA sequence: TGTGCCACCAGCAGCGGGGTGAGCTCCTACAATGAGCAGTTCTTC. Its translation is CATSSGVSSYNEQFF. The chain carries TRBV15 and TRBJ2-1, with D perhaps matching TRBD2 (5 bases). The V gene's germline CDR1 is LNHNV and CDR2 YYDKDF (reference sequence). The CDR3 contains 15 residues. V was cut by 3 bases and J by 0 bases, with 9 bases left in between.

This chain joins TRBV7-6 and TRBJ2-7; no clear D gene. In germline, CDR1 is SGHVS, CDR2 FNYEAQ. The CDR3 runs to 13 residues. V lost 0 bases to trimming and J lost 1 base, with 4 bases between them. The CDR3: CASSLAQSYEQYF. The CDR3 coding sequence is TGTGCCAGCAGCTTAGCACAGTCCTACGAGCAGTACTTC.

The J gene is TRBJ2-7, the V gene TRBV7-8, with 11 bases that match TRBD2. The CDR3 contains 16 residues. Germline CDR1 is SGHVS and CDR2 is FQNEAQ. The V gene end was trimmed by 2 bases and the J gene end by 2 bases; junction bases not matched to a gene: 5. The CDR3 DNA is TGTGCCAGCAGCTTATCCCTAGCGGGGGGCACCTACGAGCAGTACTTC. It specifies CASSLSLAGGTYEQYF. The complete variable domain, with remaining parts taken from reference TRBV7-8 and TRBJ2-7, reads GAGVSQSPRYKVAKRGQDVALRCDPISGHVSLFWYQQALGQGPEFLTYFQNEAQLDKSGLPSDRFFAERPEGSVSTLKIQRTQQEDSAVYLCASSLSLAGGTYEQYFGPGTRLTVT.

The J gene is TRBJ2-1, the V gene TRBV27; D is possibly TRBD1 (6 bases). The CDR3 is 15 residues long. CDR1 is MNHEY and CDR2 is SMNVEV in the germline V gene (reference sequence). Trimming pared 3 bases from V and 0 bases from J, leaving 9 bases between. CDR3 bases: TGTGCCAGCAGTTTCGAGGACAGCTCCTACAATGAGCAGTTCTTC. This encodes CASSFEDSSYNEQFF.

The chain has TRBV19 and TRBJ2-7; the D gene is possibly TRBD2 (5 bases). CDR1 LNHDA and CDR2 SQIVND come from the germline V gene (reference sequence). The CDR3 runs 13 residues. Trimming pared 10 bases from V and 3 bases from J, leaving 16 bases between. In DNA, the CDR3 is TGTGCCACCTCGGACTCGCTTCTCTACGAGCAGTACTTC. Its protein is CATSDSLLYEQYF.

The gene calls are TRBV5-1 and TRBJ2-1; TRBD1 aligns across 9 bases. This CDR3 has 14 residues. The ends lost 7 bases at V and 3 bases at J; junction bases unmatched: 5. Germline V gene sequence: CDR1 SGHRS, CDR2 YFSETQ. The CDR3 is CASGRDRVYNEQFF. CDR3 nucleotides: TGCGCCAGCGGGCGGGACAGGGTCTACAATGAGCAGTTCTTC.

The chain has TRBV19 and TRBJ2-7; a weak D match, TRBD1 (6 bases). The V end lost 6 bases, the J end lost 3 bases, and 15 bases lay between the germline ends. Germline-derived CDR1 and CDR2 are LNHDA and SQIVND (reference sequence). This CDR3 is built from 14 residues. CDR3 amino acids: CASSQTGQSYEQYF. The CDR3 DNA follows: TGTGCCAGTAGCCAAACCGGACAGAGCTACGAGCAGTACTTC.

The chain carries TRBV27 and TRBJ2-3; perhaps TRBD1 as D (6 bases). The CDR3 consists of 16 residues. Germline CDR1 and CDR2: MNHEY and SMNVEV (reference sequence). The V end lost 6 bases, the J end lost 2 bases, and 18 bases lay between the germline ends. CDR3: CASRWTAGTFTDTQYF. CDR3 nucleotide sequence: TGTGCCAGCAGGTGGACAGCCGGGACGTTCACAGATACGCAGTATTTT.

This chain uses TRBV2 with TRBJ1-2, with no clear D. Trimming took off 8 bases at V and 4 bases at J, with 8 bases between the two ends. The germline V gene has CDR1 SNHLY and CDR2 FYNNEI. This CDR3 region has 11 residues. The CDR3 sequence: CASVQTYGYTF. CDR3 DNA: TGTGCCAGCGTACAGACCTATGGCTACACCTTC.

V is TRBV7-9 and J is TRBJ1-4, with D possibly matching TRBD1 (5 bases). Germline CDR1 reads SEHNR; CDR2 reads FQNEAQ (reference sequence). The CDR3 covers 15 residues. Trimming removed 5 bases from V and 3 bases from J, with 13 bases in between. CDR3 sequence (DNA): TGTGCCAGCAGCCCAAGGGGCGCGGCTAATGAAAAACTGTTTTTT. This translates into CASSPRGAANEKLFF.

V usage is TRBV28 and J usage is TRBJ1-5; possibly TRBD1 for D (6 bases). The ends were cut back, 3 bases at V and 1 base at J, with 10 bases in the middle. Germline CDR1 and CDR2: MDHEN and SYDVKM. The CDR3 is 15 residues long. CDR3 loop: CASSLRGLSNQPQHF. Written as DNA, the CDR3 is TGTGCCAGCAGTTTGAGGGGGTTAAGCAATCAGCCCCAGCATTTT.

This chain links TRBV6-1 with TRBJ2-7; tentatively, D is TRBD2 (7 bases). Germline V lookup: CDR1 MNHNS, CDR2 SASEGT. This CDR3 contains 17 residues. Trimming cost V 0 bases and J 2 bases, with 17 bases left between them. The CDR3 coding sequence is TGTGCCAGCAGTGAAGCGGGAGGGGGGCCCCGGCCCTACGAGCAGTACTTC. This codes for CASSEAGGGPRPYEQYF.

On this clone itself: The junction differs from germline at one of its ends, possibly a read error. This chain joins TRBV9 and TRBJ1-2; D gene uncertain. Germline V gene sequence: CDR1 SGDLS, CDR2 YYNGEE. This CDR3 has 11 residues. This chain's CDR3 is CASRSTGVARF. As DNA, the CDR3 is TGTGCCAGCAGGTCAACCGGGGTAGCTCGCTTC. The complete variable domain, with remaining parts taken from reference TRBV9 and TRBJ1-2, reads DSGVTQTPKHLITATGQRVTLRCSPRSGDLSVYWYQQSLDQGLQFLIQYYNGEERAKGNILERFSAQQFPDLHSELNLSSLELGDSALYFCASRSTGVARFGSGTRLTVV.

This chain joins TRBV28 and TRBJ2-1, with D tentatively TRBD2 (5 bases). The CDR3 has 13 amino acids. Trimming removed 5 bases from V and 3 bases from J, with 8 bases in between. The germline V gene encodes CDR1 MDHEN and CDR2 SYDVKM. In DNA, the CDR3 is TGTGCCAGCAGTAAACTAGACTACAATGAGCAGTTCTTC. This encodes CASSKLDYNEQFF.

A few counts support this clone. The V gene is TRBV5-6, the J gene TRBJ2-3; 7 positions match TRBD2. Germline values: CDR1 SGHDT, CDR2 YYEEEE. This CDR3 is built from 16 residues. V dropped 4 bases and J dropped 0; count of bases not matched to a gene: 8. The CDR3 loop is CASSEDSGSSTDTQYF. CDR3 coding DNA: TGTGCCAGCAGCGAAGATAGCGGGTCTAGCACAGATACGCAGTATTTT.

J is TRBJ2-5 and V is TRBV7-8; no reliable D call. The CDR3 has 16 amino acids. V was cut by 0 bases and J by 1 base, with 12 bases left in between. CDR1 is SGHVS, CDR2 FQNEAQ, per germline. DNA for the CDR3: TGTGCCAGCAGCTTAGCGCGGCGTACAATCCAAGAGACCCAGTACTTC. Translation: CASSLARRTIQETQYF.

The chain combines TRBV29-1 with TRBJ1-1; TRBD1 might be the D (5 bases). Germline V gene data show CDR1 as SQVTM and CDR2 as ANQGSEA. The CDR3 extends over 11 amino acids. V lost 6 bases to trimming and J lost 8 bases, with 13 bases between them. The CDR3 nucleotides are TGCAGCGTGCCCGGTGGGGCAGAAGCTTTCTTT. Protein: CSVPGGAEAFF.

This rearrangement joins TRBV30 to TRBJ2-1; 7 bases match TRBD2. There are 17 residues in the CDR3. V dropped 5 bases and J dropped 7; count of bases not matched to a gene: 20. Germline loops: CDR1 GTSNPN, CDR2 SVGIG (reference sequence). CDR3 amino acids: CAWGQILVAGAVNEQFF. DNA of the CDR3: TGTGCCTGGGGGCAGATACTTGTCGCGGGAGCTGTGAATGAGCAGTTCTTC. The whole variable domain, filled in from reference TRBV30 and TRBJ2-1, reads SQTIHQWPATLVQPVGSPLSLECTVEGTSNPNLYWYRQAAGRGLQLLFYSVGIGQISSEVPQNLSASRPQDRQFILSSKKLLLSDSGFYLCAWGQILVAGAVNEQFFGPGTRLTVL.